The text below deals with one T cell receptor (beta chain). Its specificity is unknown. 60 Vbeta and 13 Jbeta primers were used in PCR. TCRdb's copy holds only in-frame clones and misses some; the assay was immunoSEQ multiplex PCR. The sample yields under 130,000 clones, around 75% seen once. CDR3 length: 15 amino acids. V was pared by 2 bases and J by 7 bases, with 8 bases of the junction left unmatched. Germline V gene data show CDR1 as MDHEN and CDR2 as SYDVKM. The data belong to a study of cytomegalovirus exposure and HLA in healthy donors. Overall study results and limits: There were about 160 TCR beta chains listed as cytomegalovirus-associated. Several of the most significant clusters appeared linked to common viral pathogens, based on a later analysis.

Input material: PBMCs. This chain links TRBV28 with TRBJ2-7; 10 positions agree with TRBD1. This TCR was recovered from a man aged 35-49 years in good health and CMV-seronegative. The CDR3 region is CASSLVGQGLGEQYF. As DNA, the CDR3 is TGTGCCAGCAGTTTAGTGGGACAGGGGCTTGGGGAGCAGTACTTC.